This is a list of T cell receptor beta chains from one sample in a study of CD8 T cells in Susac syndrome. In TCRdb, the immunoSEQ multiplex PCR reads were re-called with MiXCR into one record per CDR3 protein. The sample yields approximately 100,000 distinct CDR3 sequences, 95% to 98% seen once. Specimen: CD4+ T cells from PBMCs. All receptors derive from a human donor in good health. The CDR3 runs from the conserved cysteine through the conserved F or W. D genes are given only for firm matches. Rows give clone size only sometimes, using once, few, many, or a class for an expanded clone.

D gene | clone size | J gene | V gene | CDR3 protein | CDR3 DNA
- | - | TRBJ1-5 | TRBV7-2 | CASSFLQGDQPQHF | TGTGCCAGCAGCTTTCTCCAGGGTGATCAGCCCCAGCATTTT
TRBD2 | - | TRBJ2-5 | TRBV7-2 | CASSSLAGTTQYF | TGTGCCAGCAGCTCACTAGCGGGAACGACCCAGTACTTC
TRBD2 | - | TRBJ2-6 | TRBV28 | CASSTSGGGANVLTF | TGTGCCAGCAGCACGAGCGGGGGTGGGGCCAACGTCCTGACTTTC
- | - | TRBJ2-4 | TRBV12-3/TRBV12-4 | CASSPQTGLYIQYF | TGTGCCAGCAGCCCCCAAACTGGACTGTACATTCAGTACTTC
- | - | TRBJ2-5 | TRBV29-1 | CSVEVRGGAKTQYF | TGCAGCGTTGAAGTGAGAGGAGGGGCGAAGACCCAGTACTTC
- | once | TRBJ2-7 | TRBV30 | CAWSPPTFYEQYF | TGTGCCTGGAGTCCCCCGACATTTTACGAGCAGTACTTC
- | - | TRBJ2-7 | TRBV7-2 | CASSPWGTLHEQYF | TGTGCCAGCAGCCCCTGGGGGACGTTACACGAGCAGTACTTC
- | - | TRBJ2-7 | TRBV20-1 | CSARDASYEQYF | TGCAGTGCTAGAGACGCTTCCTACGAGCAGTACTTC
- | - | TRBJ1-5 | TRBV7-2 | CASRYDGNQPQHF | TGTGCCAGCAGGTACGACGGGAATCAGCCCCAGCATTTT
- | - | TRBJ2-3 | TRBV7-2 | CASSLGQGGDTQYF | TGTGCCAGCAGCTTAGGGCAGGGAGGAGATACGCAGTATTTT
TRBD2 | once | TRBJ2-5 | TRBV20-1 | CSASPVTAGGKGQETQYF | TGCAGTGCTAGCCCCGTAACAGCGGGAGGGAAGGGCCAAGAGACCCAGTACTTC
TRBD1 | - | TRBJ2-4 | TRBV6-2/TRBV6-3 | CASRDPGQMNLAKNIQYF | TGTGCCAGCAGAGACCCGGGACAGATGAATCTAGCCAAAAACATTCAGTACTTC
- | once | TRBJ1-1 | TRBV5-4 | CASSLETNTECFF | TGTGCCAGCAGCTTGGAAACGAACACTGAATGTTTCTTT
TRBD2 | - | TRBJ2-1 | TRBV14 | CASSRTSGAYNEQFF | TGTGCCAGCAGTCGGACTAGCGGGGCCTACAATGAGCAGTTCTTC
- | - | TRBJ2-1 | TRBV30 | CAWSVPGSRVEQFF | TGTGCCTGGAGTGTACCGGGGTCCCGGGTTGAGCAGTTCTTC
- | - | TRBJ2-3 | TRBV29-1 | CSVEEGLNTQYF | TGCAGCGTTGAAGAAGGACTCAATACGCAGTATTTT
- | - | TRBJ1-5 | TRBV29-1 | CSVSPRARREPQHF | TGCAGCGTTTCTCCTCGGGCCCGGAGGGAGCCCCAGCATTTT
TRBD1 | - | TRBJ2-2 | TRBV7-9 | CASRRTGTGDLLNTGELFF | TGTGCCAGCAGGCGTACCGGGACAGGGGACTTATTGAACACCGGGGAGCTGTTTTTT
- | - | TRBJ2-7 | TRBV4-1 | CASSLGPSYEQYF | TGCGCCAGCAGCCTGGGGCCCTCCTACGAGCAGTACTTC
TRBD2 | - | TRBJ2-3 | TRBV6-4 | CASSASGIDTQYF | TGTGCCAGCAGCGCGAGCGGGATAGATACGCAGTATTTT
TRBD1 | - | TRBJ2-7 | TRBV28 | CASSSAPGQGYEQYF | TGTGCCAGCAGTTCTGCCCCGGGACAGGGCTACGAGCAGTACTTC
- | - | TRBJ2-2 | TRBV29-1 | CSVVLILGGTGELFF | TGCAGCGTTGTTTTGATCCTAGGAGGCACCGGGGAGCTGTTTTTT
- | - | TRBJ2-3 | TRBV5-1 | CASSTETRDTQYF | TGCGCCAGCTCGACCGAGACAAGGGATACGCAGTATTTT
- | - | TRBJ1-3 | TRBV5-6 | CASSLGGTGSGNTIYF | TGTGCCAGCAGCTTGGGGGGCACAGGGTCTGGAAACACCATATATTTT
- | - | TRBJ1-2 | TRBV2 | CASSARTVGYGYTF | TGTGCCAGCAGCGCCCGGACAGTGGGATATGGCTACACCTTC
- | - | TRBJ1-1 | TRBV15 | CATSRNSGTEAFF | TGTGCCACCAGCAGAAATTCAGGGACTGAAGCTTTCTTT
TRBD1 | - | TRBJ2-3 | TRBV20-1 | CSARDWWTGASDTQYF | TGCAGTGCTAGAGATTGGTGGACAGGGGCGTCAGATACGCAGTATTTT
- | - | TRBJ2-6 | TRBV9 | CASSVGQGAGANVLTF | TGTGCCAGCAGCGTTGGCCAGGGTGCTGGGGCCAACGTCCTGACTTTC
TRBD1 | once | TRBJ2-2 | TRBV3-1 | CASSRGTGQGVNTGELFF | TGTGCCAGCAGCCGAGGAACGGGACAGGGGGTAAACACCGGGGAGCTGTTTTTT
- | - | TRBJ2-2 | TRBV27 | CASSSARPRTGELFF | TGTGCCAGCAGTTCGGCGAGGCCCAGAACCGGGGAGCTGTTTTTT
TRBD1 | - | TRBJ2-1 | TRBV6-2/TRBV6-3 | CASSSGQDLSYNEQFF | TGTGCCAGCAGTTCAGGACAGGACCTCTCCTACAATGAGCAGTTCTTC
TRBD2 | - | TRBJ2-1 | TRBV18 | CASSPGATSGSGEQFF | TGTGCCAGCTCACCCGGGGCGACTAGCGGGAGTGGTGAGCAGTTCTTC
- | - | TRBJ2-7 | TRBV29-1 | CSVNSGNNEQYF | TGCAGCGTTAATTCAGGGAACAACGAGCAGTACTTC
TRBD1 | - | TRBJ2-7 | TRBV7-2 | CASTQTGGHHEQYF | TGTGCCAGCACCCAGACAGGGGGACACCACGAGCAGTACTTC
- | - | TRBJ2-6 | TRBV12-3/TRBV12-4 | CASRIRGLSSGANVLTF | TGTGCCAGCAGGATCAGGGGCCTATCGTCTGGGGCCAACGTCCTGACTTTC
- | once | TRBJ2-7 | TRBV20-1 | CSASEGNSGREQYF | TGCAGTGCTAGCGAAGGAAACTCCGGGCGCGAGCAGTACTTC
- | - | TRBJ2-7 | TRBV18 | CASSPPIALSPPYEQYF | TGTGCCAGCTCACCACCAATCGCCCTAAGTCCCCCCTACGAGCAGTACTTC
- | - | TRBJ1-2 | TRBV30 | CAWNEANYGYTF | TGTGCCTGGAATGAAGCTAACTATGGCTACACCTTC
- | - | TRBJ2-5 | TRBV6-6 | CASSYSGPETQYF | TGTGCCAGCAGTTACTCAGGGCCCGAGACCCAGTACTTC
- | - | TRBJ2-2 | TRBV9 | CASSVPAASPTGELFF | TGTGCCAGCAGCGTACCGGCCGCCTCCCCCACCGGGGAGCTGTTTTTT
- | - | TRBJ1-1 | TRBV5-1 | CASSLSGTANTEAFF | TGCGCCAGCAGCTTGTCCGGGACGGCGAACACTGAAGCTTTCTTT
- | - | TRBJ1-2 | TRBV12-3/TRBV12-4 | CASTLIGYGYTF | TGTGCCAGCACCTTAATAGGGTATGGCTACACCTTC
- | - | TRBJ2-6 | TRBV12-3/TRBV12-4 | CASSLALGGPSGANVLTF | TGTGCCAGCAGTTTAGCGCTCGGAGGTCCCTCTGGGGCCAACGTCCTGACTTTC
- | - | TRBJ1-3 | TRBV3-1 | CASSHGQSGNTIYF | TGTGCCAGCAGCCACGGACAGAGTGGAAACACCATATATTTT
- | once | TRBJ2-5 | TRBV25-1 | CASSENQETQYF | TGTGCCAGCAGTGAGAATCAAGAGACCCAGTACTTC
TRBD1 | once | TRBJ2-5 | TRBV6-5 | CASTPGQGRWTQYF | TGTGCCAGCACTCCGGGACAGGGACGTTGGACCCAGTACTTC
TRBD2 | - | TRBJ2-3 | TRBV4-1 | CASSQDNLAGVDTQYF | TGCGCCAGCAGCCAAGATAATCTAGCGGGGGTGGATACGCAGTATTTT
TRBD2 | - | TRBJ2-1 | TRBV20-1 | CSARDRAGGPGQFF | TGCAGTGCTAGAGATCGGGCGGGAGGTCCGGGGCAGTTCTTC
TRBD1 | few | TRBJ2-6 | TRBV29-1 | CSAGDSPSGANVLTF | TGCAGCGCTGGGGACAGCCCCTCTGGGGCCAACGTCCTGACTTTC
- | - | TRBJ2-1 | TRBV12-5 | CASGLVRGGSSYNEQFF | TGTGCTAGTGGTTTGGTAAGGGGGGGCAGCTCCTACAATGAGCAGTTCTTC
- | - | TRBJ2-5 | TRBV6-5 | CASSYSKNRVETQYF | TGTGCCAGCAGTTACTCTAAGAACAGGGTGGAGACCCAGTACTTC
- | - | TRBJ2-5 | TRBV25-1 | CATEGLRQETQYF | TGTGCCACCGAAGGACTGCGCCAAGAGACCCAGTACTTC
TRBD2 | - | TRBJ2-1 | TRBV28 | CASSLGGTSGINEQFF | TGTGCCAGCAGTTTGGGTGGGACTAGCGGGATCAATGAGCAGTTCTTC
- | - | TRBJ2-1 | TRBV9 | CASSVDRGAYNEQFF | TGTGCCAGCAGCGTAGACCGAGGAGCGTACAATGAGCAGTTCTTC
TRBD2 | - | TRBJ2-7 | TRBV30 | CAWSVGEGFPSEQYF | TGTGCCTGGAGTGTAGGGGAGGGTTTCCCCTCCGAGCAGTACTTC
TRBD2 | - | TRBJ2-1 | TRBV7-9 | CASSRDLADNNEQFF | TGTGCCAGCAGCCGGGACCTAGCGGATAACAATGAGCAGTTCTTC
TRBD1 | few | TRBJ1-2 | TRBV7-2 | CASSLQGANYGYTF | TGTGCCAGCAGCTTACAGGGGGCTAACTATGGCTACACCTTC
TRBD2 | - | TRBJ2-5 | TRBV28 | CASSRIKTLRERQETQYF | TGTGCCAGCAGTCGAATAAAGACTTTGCGGGAGCGCCAAGAGACCCAGTACTTC